This TCR beta chain emerged from a study of low-dose radiotherapy and immunotherapy resistance in tumors (dated by TCRdb to between 2022 and 2023). For the wider study: In Cohort 1, 0.5 Gy per fraction was delivered every 2 weeks, and a total PTV dose of 6.5 Gy was prescribed. Patients in Cohort 2 were given 1 Gy per fraction every two weeks, for a total of 13 Gy across 26 weeks. Nivolumab and ipilimumab were both given intravenously, with nivolumab at a 240 mg flat dose every two weeks and ipilimumab at 1 mg/kg every six weeks. Cyclophosphamide 200 mg/m2 was administered intravenously every two weeks, one day before each radiation and immunotherapy administration. Aspirin 300 mg was taken orally once daily by patients for four cycles, starting on cycle 1 day 1. Randomization of trial participants into treatment groups was not performed. Eight patients were included in the translational analysis: three from the first dose cohort and the first five from the second dose cohort.

Reading from cysteine to phenylalanine, the CDR3 counts 14 amino acids. Left in the record is the CDR3 DNA by itself, 42 bases read in frame from the first base. Sequences SGHRS (CDR1) and YFSETQ (CDR2) are obtained from the germline V gene. Cut back by 2 bases and 2 bases, the V and J ends lie 11 bases apart. Superscript III and a set of TRAV- and TRBV-specific primers were used to synthesize first-strand cDNA, so that both TCRalpha and TCRbeta chains were covered. TCRs were amplified with Phusion for roughly 20 PCR cycles, with a constant-region primer paired with the adapter attached to the V primers. The isolated mRNA was amplified using the MessageAmp II aRNA Amplification Kit, with in vitro transcription performed for approximately 15 hours at 37 degrees C. The Dynabeads mRNA DIRECT Purification Kit was used to isolate mRNA for TCR sequencing. Indexed Illumina adapters were added in a second Phusion PCR of around 25 cycles, after which AMPure XP beads were used to purify the products. In the authors' own workflow: Custom Perl scripts pooled TCR sequences encoding the same protein, removed out-of-frame sequences and computed each clonotype's abundance. TCR sequences supported by only a single read were excluded from analysis. Among the metrics used to describe the repertoires were Shannon entropy, Gini index, clonality, richness, and the frequency of TCRs shared between repertoires. TCRdb redid the processing of the public reads, applying fastp at Q25 and MiXCR, and retained in-frame beta chains. For every CDR3 protein sequence, its rows merge into one entry that carries the most common genes and DNA. The authors' filters were not applied to this entry. Within this sample are over 9,500 distinct CDR3 sequences, with approximately 60% of them counted one time only. The ten largest clones add up to 12% of the sample.

Notes on this clonotype: Which antigen it targets is not known. Base qualities are not at hand, and no much larger clone is one base apart.

Donors were enrolled in RACIN, a single-arm phase I dose-escalation trial combining nivolumab, ipilimumab, aspirin, low-dose cyclophosphamide and low-dose radiotherapy. Patients with advanced, TIL-negative solid tumors were considered eligible. This clonotype was sampled from a human donor with advanced metastatic prostate, ovarian, gallbladder or colorectal cancer (not recorded which). This table probably holds off-target reads from a library built for another chain. The rearranged segments are TRBV5-1 and TRBJ2-7; a tentative D match to TRBD1 spans 6 bases. At the DNA level, the sequence is TGCGCCAGCAGCTTACGGGACATTACCTACGAGCAGTACTTC. It is translated as CASSLRDITYEQYF.